This TCR beta chain was retrieved from a study of blood T cell repertoires in COVID-19. As handled by the study authors: Nucleated cell number was recorded as an estimate derived from reference gene primer amplification. Using immunoSEQ multiplex PCR, the repertoire was profiled, and TCRdb retains in-frame clones only, with some absent. Clone size and the V and J calls come from that table; the DNA yielded D and trimming. The data hold some 490,000 clones, with approximately 90% observed a single time. Those who participated ranged in age from 18 to 89 years and resided in some 24 US areas. CDR3 length: 15 amino acids. Germline V lookup: CDR1 KGHSH, CDR2 LQKENI. The V gene lost 3 bases and the J gene lost 0 bases, with 8 bases spanning the gap.

The receptor was derived from a woman in her sixties or seventies who had recovered from COVID-19. The chain links TRBV18 to TRBJ2-2; D remains ambiguous. The sample consisted of PBMCs or T cells enriched from blood (not recorded which). The CDR3 is CASSPAGTNTGELFF. CDR3 nucleotides: TGTGCCAGCTCACCCGCAGGCACGAACACCGGGGAGCTGTTTTTT.